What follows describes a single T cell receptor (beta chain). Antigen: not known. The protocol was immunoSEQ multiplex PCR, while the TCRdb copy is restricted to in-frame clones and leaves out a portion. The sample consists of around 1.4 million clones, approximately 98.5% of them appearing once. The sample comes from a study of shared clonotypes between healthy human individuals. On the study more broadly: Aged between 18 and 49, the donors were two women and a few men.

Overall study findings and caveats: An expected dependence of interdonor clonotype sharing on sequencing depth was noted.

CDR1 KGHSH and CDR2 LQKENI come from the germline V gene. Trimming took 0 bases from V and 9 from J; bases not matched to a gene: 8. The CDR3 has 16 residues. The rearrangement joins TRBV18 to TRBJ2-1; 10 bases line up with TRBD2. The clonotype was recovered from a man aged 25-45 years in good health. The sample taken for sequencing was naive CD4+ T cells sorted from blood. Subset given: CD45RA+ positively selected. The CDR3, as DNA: TGTGCCAGCTCACCACCTAGGCCTAGCGGGAGTAGTGAGCAGTTCTTC. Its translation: CASSPPRPSGSSEQFF.